The entry that follows covers one TCR beta chain sequence. This sample was included in a study of blood T cell repertoires in COVID-19. About the research overall: The United States, Italy and Spain supplied acute and convalescent COVID-19 samples.

As processed by the authors: Researchers report that nucleated cell counts were estimated from reference gene primer amplification. The repertoire was sequenced with immunoSEQ multiplex PCR; TCRdb's copy has only in-frame clones and lacks some. The V and J calls and clone size are taken from that table; D and trimming were inferred from the DNA. This sample has tens of thousands of clones, with around 82% found just once. The source material was peripheral blood. This sequence was found in a man older than 75 with active COVID-19.

The CDR3 reads CASRYGGRTNTEAFF. For the CDR3, the DNA is TGCGCCTCCCGCTACGGGGGGCGAACGAACACTGAAGCTTTCTTT. The gene calls are TRBV5-1 and TRBJ1-1; perhaps TRBD1 as D (6 bases). Between the trimmed V and J ends, which lost 10 bases and 1 base, there was a span of 20 bases. This CDR3 has 15 amino acids. The germline CDR1 and CDR2 sequences are SGHRS and YFSETQ.